These T cell receptor beta chains were read from a single sample in a study of blood T cell repertoires in COVID-19. Data came from immunoSEQ multiplex PCR; TCRdb stores just in-frame clones and leaves some out. The sample has about 110,000 clones; 70% to 90% are singletons. Source material: peripheral blood. All receptors come from a human donor in a cohort sampled during active COVID-19. CDR3s include the opening cysteine and the closing phenylalanine or tryptophan. D genes are given only for firm matches. Expanded clones get a size class; other rows say once, few or many, or leave the size out.

D	V	J	size	CDR3	DNA
.	TRBV28	TRBJ2-7	few	CASAPYGGLYEQYF	TGTGCCAGCGCGCCTTACGGGGGGCTGTACGAGCAGTACTTC
.	TRBV15	TRBJ2-7	.	CATSRDVMYEQYF	TGTGCCACCAGCAGAGATGTCATGTACGAGCAGTACTTC
.	TRBV19	TRBJ1-4	.	CASSLTGRLEEKLFF	TGTGCCAGTAGTTTAACAGGACGTCTCGAAGAAAAACTGTTTTTT
TRBD1	TRBV18	TRBJ2-7	.	CASSLGQDKRGSYEQYF	TGTGCCAGCTCACTGGGACAGGACAAGAGGGGCTCCTACGAGCAGTACTTC
TRBD1	TRBV5-1	TRBJ1-5	.	CASSLEGANQPQHF	TGCGCCAGCAGCTTGGAGGGGGCAAATCAGCCCCAGCATTTT
.	TRBV5-4	TRBJ2-1	.	CASSPGGFYNEQFF	TGTGCCAGCAGCCCAGGAGGGTTTTACAATGAGCAGTTCTTC
.	TRBV28	TRBJ1-4	few	CASSFRLGVGNEKLFF	TGTGCCAGCAGTTTCCGCCTCGGGGTGGGTAATGAAAAACTGTTTTTT
TRBD1	TRBV4-1	TRBJ1-5	few	CASSTRGQGGQPQHF	TGCGCCAGCAGCACACGAGGACAGGGGGGTCAGCCCCAGCATTTT
TRBD1	TRBV3-1/TRBV3-2	TRBJ1-2	.	CASSQGATGVGGYTF	TGTGCCAGCAGCCAAGGGGCGACAGGGGTAGGCGGCTACACCTTC
TRBD1	TRBV7-2	TRBJ1-2	.	CASSLQATTGAYGYTF	TGTGCCAGCAGCTTACAGGCTACGACAGGGGCCTATGGCTACACCTTC
TRBD2	TRBV29-1	TRBJ2-2	.	CSVASGANTGELFF	TGCAGCGTGGCTAGCGGAGCGAACACCGGGGAGCTGTTTTTT
TRBD2	TRBV3-1/TRBV3-2	TRBJ2-5	once	CASSQDSLTRGLARETQYF	TGTGCCAGCAGCCAAGATTCATTAACCCGGGGACTAGCTAGAGAGACCCAGTACTTC
.	TRBV4-1	TRBJ2-3	.	CASSQQASSTDTQYF	TGCGCCAGCAGCCAGCAGGCTTCCAGCACAGATACGCAGTATTTT
.	TRBV7-8	TRBJ2-7	.	CASSFEGESEQYF	TGTGCCAGCAGCTTTGAGGGAGAGTCGGAGCAGTACTTC
TRBD2	TRBV4-2	TRBJ2-3	.	CASSQVPSGSGTDTQYF	TGTGCCAGCAGCCAAGTGCCTAGCGGGAGTGGGACAGATACGCAGTATTTT
TRBD2	TRBV24-1	TRBJ2-6	.	CATSDQTSGPSSGANVLTF	TGTGCCACCAGTGATCAGACTAGCGGGCCGAGCTCTGGGGCCAACGTCCTGACTTTC
TRBD1	TRBV5-1	TRBJ2-7	.	CASTPGDRASYEQYF	TGCGCCAGCACCCCCGGGGACAGAGCCTCCTACGAGCAGTACTTC
TRBD1	TRBV24-1	TRBJ1-1	.	CATSLGQGATEAFF	TGTGCCACCAGTCTCGGACAGGGTGCCACTGAAGCTTTCTTT
.	TRBV6-5	TRBJ1-5	.	CASRAGNQPQHF	TGTGCCAGCAGGGCAGGCAATCAGCCCCAGCATTTT
.	TRBV10-3	TRBJ2-7	.	CAISELYEQYF	TGTGCCATCAGTGAACTATACGAGCAGTACTTC
.	TRBV11-2	TRBJ1-3	.	CASSLTRWENSGNTIYF	TGTGCCAGCAGCCTGACCAGGTGGGAGAACTCTGGAAACACCATATATTTT
.	TRBV12-3/TRBV12-4	TRBJ1-1	.	CASSTVGNTEAFF	TGTGCCAGCAGCACGGTCGGGAACACTGAAGCTTTCTTT
.	TRBV12-3/TRBV12-4	TRBJ2-1	.	CASSSGLSQFF	TGTGCCAGCAGTTCTGGACTTAGCCAGTTCTTC
TRBD2	TRBV4-1	TRBJ2-5	.	CASSRLAGQETQYF	TGCGCCAGCAGCCGCCTAGCGGGACAAGAGACCCAGTACTTC
.	TRBV9	TRBJ2-1	.	CASSPSTGGYNEQFF	TGTGCCAGCAGCCCGTCGACAGGTGGGTACAATGAGCAGTTCTTC
.	TRBV6-5	TRBJ2-1	.	CASRAGPTSNEQFF	TGTGCCAGCAGGGCGGGACCGACCTCGAATGAGCAGTTCTTC
TRBD1	TRBV10-3	TRBJ1-2	.	CAISVGGQENYGYTF	TGTGCCATCAGTGTGGGGGGACAGGAGAACTATGGCTACACCTTC
.	TRBV6-5	TRBJ2-1	.	CASTLGNEQFF	TGTGCCAGCACCCTAGGCAATGAGCAGTTCTTC
.	TRBV24-1	TRBJ1-3	few	CATSDSGLSGNTIYF	TGTGCCACCAGTGATTCAGGACTATCCGGAAACACCATATATTTT